This T cell receptor (beta chain) appears in the sequencing data of a study of CD8+ T cells in alopecia areata. In the study overall: Treated individuals took tofacitinib by mouth, 5 to 10 mg twice daily.

A few counts support this clone. Its antigen is unknown. Overall study findings and caveats: The study found higher clonality in lesional than normal scalp, especially in alopecia totalis/universalis.

The germline V gene has CDR1 LNHDA and CDR2 SQIVND (reference sequence). This CDR3 is built from 12 residues. The V and J ends lost 11 bases and 3 bases respectively, with 10 bases between them. The treatment was: oral pan-JAK inhibitor, 5-10 mg twice daily. Reverse transcription of extracted RNA yielded cDNA, which provided the sequencing template. Data came from immunoSEQ multiplex PCR; TCRdb stores just in-frame clones and leaves some out. The repertoire holds about 220,000 clones, with around three fifths as singletons. The receptor comes from a human donor with alopecia areata. Sequenced material: CD4+ T cells sorted from blood, taken at week 4, from a patient treated with tofacitinib. The chain has TRBV19 and TRBJ2-2; D uncertain. The CDR3 here is CAVSRDTGELFF. As DNA, the CDR3 is TGTGCCGTAAGCCGGGACACCGGGGAGCTGTTTTTT. Together with reference TRBV19 and TRBJ2-2, the CDR3 gives the full variable domain: DGGITQSPKYLFRKEGQNVTLSCEQNLNHDAMYWYRQDPGQGLRLIYYSQIVNDFQKGDIAEGYSVSREKKESFPLTVTSAQKNPTAFYLCAVSRDTGELFFGEGSRLTVL.